This TCR beta chain is from a study of blood T cell repertoires in COVID-19. Overall study: Italy, Spain and the United States were the sources of the convalescent and acute COVID-19 samples. T cells, B-cell-depleted T cells, or PBMCs provided the cDNA or gDNA that served as material.

Original methodology: Reference gene primers were amplified, and this amplification served to estimate nucleated cell counts. Assay: immunoSEQ multiplex PCR; the TCRdb copy retains only in-frame clones and omits some. The V and J calls and clone size are taken from that table; D and trimming were inferred from the DNA. The sample consists of 380,000 or so clones, about 88% of them appearing once. Seattle patients were enrolled while actively infected and followed longitudinally. This CDR3 region has 13 residues. From germline, CDR1 is SGHNT and CDR2 YENEEA. V lost 6 bases and J 1 base, leaving 9 bases between the germline ends.

The rearrangement links TRBV11-3 to TRBJ1-1; D might be TRBD1 (5 bases). This sequence was found in a woman aged 60-70 years with COVID-19, enrolled during active disease. The sample was peripheral blood. CDR3 loop: CASSSRGNTEAFF. The CDR3 DNA reads as TGTGCCAGCAGTTCTAGGGGGAACACTGAAGCTTTCTTT.